This TCR beta chain appears in the sequencing data of a study of CD8 T cells in ankylosing spondylitis (dated by TCRdb to about 2017). Regarding the research as a whole: The study profiled T cell receptor beta repertoires in healthy donors and ankylosing spondylitis patients to find disease-linked TCR variants. The full study cohort was made up of 20 to 25 ankylosing spondylitis patients and roughly 98 healthy donors. Peripheral blood was sampled, and synovial fluid was also collected from ankylosing spondylitis patients.

At least ten counts were recorded for this clonotype. Its binding antigen is unknown. No much larger clone is present one base from it, and per-base qualities are unavailable. Summary of the overall study and its limitations: Some of the motif variants had been reported before in the synovial fluid and blood of reactive arthritis patients, a finding that suggests common disease-initiation mechanisms. The disease-linked clones were reported to be significantly enriched in matched synovial fluid samples from ankylosing spondylitis patients. Blood from ankylosing spondylitis patients appeared to be characterized by a TCR beta motif made up of under ten highly homologous amino acid variants. A CD8+ phenotype was shown by the disease-linked clones, which were found at relatively low frequencies in peripheral blood.

TCRdb names Illumina HiSeq 2500 as the instrument used. TCR beta libraries were prepared by quantitative 5'-RACE with molecular barcodes. As for the original processing: Disease-linked TCR variants were identified with a new computational method built on a probabilistic model of VDJ rearrangement. In-frame beta chains were kept once TCRdb had trimmed the public reads at Q25 with fastp and called clones with MiXCR. A single entry per CDR3 protein holds the most common genes and DNA from its merged rows. These V and J calls rely on TCRdb rather than the paper's analysis. Recorded for this sample are roughly 180,000 distinct CDR3 sequences; 10% to 15% of them occurred a single time. Clones ranked in the top ten supply about 10% of the sample. From the cysteine up to the phenylalanine, the CDR3 has a length of 16 residues. Only CDR3 DNA remains: 48 bases, in frame from the first base. In the germline V gene (reference sequence), CDR1 corresponds to DFQATT and CDR2 to SNEGSKA. V is pruned by 3 bases and J by 6 bases, leaving 10 bases of the junction without a gene match.

This clonotype was sampled from a female donor with ankylosing spondylitis or in good health (not recorded which). Sequenced: blood, either unsorted or a sorted T cell fraction (not recorded which). The rearranged segments are TRBV20-1 and TRBJ1-6; 8 bases in between match TRBD1. This receptor carries the CDR3 CSARLQGASSNSPLHF. At the DNA level, the sequence is TGCAGTGCTAGGTTGCAGGGGGCTTCTAGTAATTCACCCCTCCACTTT.